Presented here are 26 T cell receptor beta chains from one specimen sequenced in a study of T cell responses to AZD1222 COVID-19 vaccine. The data were produced by immunoSEQ multiplex PCR, yet TCRdb's version contains in-frame clones alone and is incomplete. The sample lists 100,000 to 150,000 clones; roughly 90% were seen once. The source was peripheral blood, collected on day 0 of AZD1222 vaccination. The receptors come from an adult in good health.

CDR3 amino acids: CASSTNNEQFF. DNA for the CDR3: TGTGCCAGTAGTACAAACAATGAGCAGTTCTTC. The chain joins TRBV19 to TRBJ2-1; D not resolved. The CDR3 sequence is 11 residues long. CDR1 and CDR2 (germline): LNHDA, SQIVND (reference sequence). Trimming took 4 bases from V and 5 from J, leaving 3 bases between them.

The chain employs TRBV5-1 and TRBJ1-1; TRBD1 matches at 7 bases. Germline assignment: CDR1 SGHRS and CDR2 YFSETQ. CDR3 length: 15 residues. V lost 4 bases, J lost 6 bases, and 12 bases stayed unmatched. CDR3 sequence: CASSGRTGPLSEAFF. In nucleotides, the CDR3 is TGCGCCAGCAGCGGGAGGACAGGCCCCCTTTCTGAAGCTTTCTTT.

This chain uses TRBV13 with TRBJ2-2; TRBD1 or TRBD2 may be the D gene (5 bases each). The CDR3 loop spans 15 amino acids. V was clipped by 4 bases and J by 1 base, with 10 bases between them. The germline V gene has CDR1 PRHDT and CDR2 FYEKMQ (reference sequence). The CDR3 DNA reads TGTGCCAGCAGCTACCGGGACGGGAACACCGGGGAGCTGTTTTTT. Translation: CASSYRDGNTGELFF.

The rearrangement links TRBV6-5 to TRBJ1-1, with D possibly being TRBD1 (6 bases). CDR3 size: 14 residues. CDR1 and CDR2 from the germline V gene are MNHEY and SVGAGI. With 7 bases removed from V and 5 bases from J, the gap between germline ends came to 17 bases. The CDR3 loop is CASNKGGRGTEAFF. In nucleotides, the CDR3 is TGTGCCAGCAATAAAGGGGGGCGAGGGACTGAAGCTTTCTTT.

The chain combines TRBV25-1 with TRBJ2-7, with 9 bases that match TRBD1. Germline V gives CDR1 MGHDK, CDR2 SYGVNS. The CDR3 is 17 amino acids. The junction had 11 bases not matched to a gene; V was cut back by 4 bases and J by 1 base. The CDR3 nucleotides are TGTGCCAGCAGTGCCCCCCCTGGGACAGGGAATTCCTACGAGCAGTACTTC. As protein: CASSAPPGTGNSYEQYF.

The chain couples TRBV5-6 to TRBJ1-2, with unresolved D. This CDR3 is built from 12 residues. V shed 3 bases and J shed 5 bases, with 8 bases lying between them. Germline CDR1 and CDR2: SGHDT and YYEEEE. As DNA, the CDR3 is TGTGCCAGCAGCTCCCCCATATATGGCTACACCTTC. Its translation: CASSSPIYGYTF.

This clone has only one observation. This chain connects TRBV24-1 to TRBJ2-2; no reliable D call. Per germline, CDR1 KGHDR and CDR2 SFDVKD. Trimming shortened V by 0 bases and J by 4 bases, and 2 bases separated the two germline ends. There are 13 residues in the CDR3. DNA for the CDR3: TGTGCCACCAGTGATTTGACCACCGGGGAGCTGTTTTTT. This encodes CATSDLTTGELFF.

The CDR3 is CASSKKGTGSPLHF. For the CDR3, the DNA is TGTGCCAGCAGTAAAAAAGGGACAGGGTCCCCCCTCCACTTT. V usage is TRBV27 and J usage is TRBJ1-6, with 9 bases matching TRBD1. V dropped 5 bases and J dropped 13; count of bases not matched to a gene: 9. The CDR3 runs 14 residues. CDR1 is MNHEY and CDR2 is SMNVEV in the germline V gene (reference sequence).

The chain recombines TRBV6-5 with TRBJ1-1, with D uncertain. The CDR3 runs to 15 residues. Germline V gene sequence: CDR1 MNHEY, CDR2 SVGAGI. V shed 2 bases and J shed 0 bases, with 10 bases lying between them. This CDR3 reads CASSYKGHMNTEAFF. The CDR3 DNA reads TGTGCCAGCAGTTACAAGGGCCATATGAACACTGAAGCTTTCTTT.

The CDR3 region is CASSPDPTGAEAFF. The DNA for the CDR3 is TGTGCCAGCAGCCCAGACCCCACAGGGGCCGAAGCTTTCTTT. This chain connects TRBV7-2 to TRBJ1-1, with 7 positions matching TRBD1. J gave up 8 bases and V 5 bases, and 11 bases lay outside the gene matches. Germline values: CDR1 SGHTA, CDR2 FQGNSA. The CDR3 has 14 amino acids.

This chain connects TRBV28 to TRBJ1-6, with D possibly TRBD1 on 5 matching bases. V was shortened by 3 bases and J by 11 bases, with 8 bases between the two germline ends. Germline CDR1 MDHEN, CDR2 SYDVKM. There are 12 residues in the CDR3. This CDR3 is CASSLGTPPLHF. Written as DNA, the CDR3 is TGTGCCAGCAGTTTGGGGACGCCACCCCTCCACTTT.

This chain uses TRBV11-2 with TRBJ2-2, with 10 bases aligning to TRBD2. Germline V gene sequence: CDR1 SGHAT, CDR2 FQNNGV. The CDR3 sequence is 17 residues long. With V trimmed by 5 bases and J by 3 bases, 9 bases remained unmatched. Here the CDR3 DNA reads TGTGCCAGCAGCGCGTCTCTAGCGGGGGACGACACCGGGGAGCTGTTTTTT. It is translated as CASSASLAGDDTGELFF.

The chain recombines TRBV15 with TRBJ2-5; 10 nucleotides match TRBD1. The germline V gene has CDR1 LNHNV and CDR2 YYDKDF (reference sequence). The length of the CDR3 is 15 residues. V lost 3 bases and J lost 4; bases outside the gene matches: 5. The CDR3 sequence is CATSSPGTGVETQYF. For the CDR3, the DNA is TGTGCCACCAGCAGCCCCGGGACAGGGGTAGAGACCCAGTACTTC.

This clone was counted once. V usage is TRBV2 and J usage is TRBJ1-5; D unclear. Trimming pared 4 bases from V and 7 bases from J, leaving 11 bases between. In germline, CDR1 is SNHLY, CDR2 FYNNEI. This CDR3 comprises 13 residues. The CDR3 here is CASSAGLGQPQHF. The CDR3 region has the DNA TGTGCCAGCAGTGCGGGCTTAGGCCAGCCCCAGCATTTT.

This rearrangement joins TRBV18 to TRBJ1-2, with D hard to call. This CDR3 is built from 15 residues. The V gene's germline CDR1 is KGHSH and CDR2 LQKENI. Trimming left V 3 bases short and J 0 bases short, with 11 bases between. In DNA, the CDR3 is TGTGCCAGCTCACCTTCCCGGCTTTCTAACTATGGCTACACCTTC. It encodes CASSPSRLSNYGYTF.

The table lists this clone with a few counts. This chain joins TRBV4-1 and TRBJ2-7; D ambiguous. Germline assignment: CDR1 MGHRA and CDR2 YSYEKL. The CDR3 is made up of 12 amino acids. V lost 2 bases and J 5 bases, leaving 7 bases between the germline ends. CDR3 DNA sequence: TGCGCCAGCAGCCAAAGTGAGAACGAGCAGTACTTC. It translates to CASSQSENEQYF.

The V gene is TRBV12-3 or TRBV12-4, the J gene TRBJ2-7; D ambiguous. The CDR3 loop spans 11 amino acids. V was cut by 3 bases and J by 9 bases, with 9 bases left in between. The CDR3 DNA sequence: TGTGCCAGCAGTTTTGGGATGGGGCAGTACTTC. Translating gives CASSFGMGQYF.

In regard to this clone: Other DNA sequences in the same sample also yield this CDR3. The V gene is TRBV7-9, the J gene TRBJ1-5; tentative D call: TRBD1 (6 bases). CDR3 length: 15 residues. CDR1 SEHNR and CDR2 FQNEAQ come from the germline V gene (reference sequence). The V end was cut by 5 bases, the J end by 4 bases, with 15 bases between. This CDR3 reads CASSPPGQVNQPQHF. CDR3 nucleotide sequence: TGTGCCAGCAGCCCACCGGGACAAGTTAATCAGCCCCAGCATTTT.

The J gene is TRBJ1-2, the V gene TRBV4-3; 7 bases align to TRBD1. V shed 1 base and J 2 bases; nucleotides not matched to a gene: 1. This CDR3 region has 14 residues. Germline V lookup: CDR1 LGHNA, CDR2 YSLEER. Here the CDR3 DNA reads TGCGCCAGCAGCCAAGGGGGACAGAACTATGGCTACACCTTC. This translates into CASSQGGQNYGYTF.

This chain connects TRBV6-5 to TRBJ2-7; 7 nucleotides align to TRBD2. This CDR3 is 12 amino acids long. J gave up 3 bases and V 8 bases, and 4 bases lay outside the gene matches. Germline CDR1 is MNHEY and CDR2 is SVGAGI. This CDR3 is CASRGGSYEQYF. CDR3 nucleotide sequence: TGTGCCAGCCGAGGCGGGAGCTACGAGCAGTACTTC.

This chain links TRBV7-9 with TRBJ1-4; 8 bases match TRBD1. V lost 5 bases and J lost 4; bases outside the gene matches: 9. Germline values: CDR1 SEHNR, CDR2 FQNEAQ (reference sequence). This CDR3 is 16 amino acids long. CDR3 residues: CASSPDRGGDNEKLFF. The CDR3 bases are TGTGCCAGCAGCCCCGACAGGGGAGGGGATAATGAAAAACTGTTTTTT.

The rearrangement uses TRBV5-1 and TRBJ2-6; D possibly corresponds to TRBD1 (6 bases). Trimming removed 0 bases from V and 4 bases from J, with 14 bases in between. The CDR3 runs 17 residues. Germline values: CDR1 SGHRS, CDR2 YFSETQ. The CDR3 nucleotides are TGCGCCAGCAGCTTGGACCAGGGGATGAGCGGGGCCAACGTCCTGACTTTC. The encoded protein is CASSLDQGMSGANVLTF.

The rearrangement joins TRBV6-2 or TRBV6-3 to TRBJ1-1; 7 nucleotides align to TRBD1. From germline, CDR1 is MNHEY and CDR2 SVGEGT. This CDR3 has 13 residues. V gave up 2 bases and J gave up 10 bases; unmatched junction bases: 7. In nucleotides, the CDR3 is TGTGCCAGCAGTTACCCTACAGGGGATCGAGCTTTCTTT. This codes for CASSYPTGDRAFF.

The rearrangement uses TRBV30 and TRBJ2-1; 7 bases map to TRBD1. V shed 4 bases and J 2 bases; nucleotides not matched to a gene: 8. Germline CDR1 reads GTSNPN; CDR2 reads SVGIG (reference sequence). The CDR3 runs to 15 residues. CDR3 DNA: TGTGCCTGGACCGAGACAGGGAAAACCTACAATGAGCAGTTCTTC. This translates into CAWTETGKTYNEQFF. Full variable domain (remainder filled in from reference TRBV30 and TRBJ2-1): SQTIHQWPATLVQPVGSPLSLECTVEGTSNPNLYWYRQAAGRGLQLLFYSVGIGQISSEVPQNLSASRPQDRQFILSSKKLLLSDSGFYLCAWTETGKTYNEQFFGPGTRLTVL.

This chain joins TRBV5-1 and TRBJ1-4; possible D gene TRBD1, 6 bases. Trimming cost V 1 base and J 0 bases, with 10 bases left between them. The CDR3 consists of 16 residues. Germline V CDR1 and CDR2: SGHRS, YFSETQ. The CDR3 DNA follows: TGCGCCAGCAGCTTGCTTACAGGGCCAACTAATGAAAAACTGTTTTTT. Translation gives CASSLLTGPTNEKLFF.

This clone was counted between two and nine times. The gene calls are TRBV7-9 and TRBJ1-2; D is unresolved. V lost 4 bases and J 4 bases, leaving 13 bases between the germline ends. This CDR3 is built from 14 residues. Looked up from germline, CDR1 is SEHNR and CDR2 is FQNEAQ (reference sequence). CDR3 in amino acids: CASSYTDGPYGYTF. The CDR3 DNA reads TGTGCCAGCAGCTACACGGACGGCCCCTATGGCTACACCTTC.